These T cell receptor beta chains were read from a single sample in a study of T cell responses to AZD1222 COVID-19 vaccine. Libraries were prepared by immunoSEQ multiplex PCR; TCRdb keeps only in-frame clonotypes and omits some of them. Of 95,000 to 150,000 clones listed, about 91% are singletons. This specimen was peripheral blood, taken on day 0 of AZD1222 vaccination. These receptors were obtained from an adult in good health. Each CDR3 is given with its conserved first and last residue. Each record gives: clone size, J gene, CDR3 length, V gene, D gene, CDR3 protein, CDR3 DNA. The D gene is left open where the match is weak. Size tells how often a clone was seen (once, few, many) or the class of an expanded clone, and some rows leave it out.

>-|TRBJ1-2|14|TRBV19|-
CASSTSEYGAGYTF
TGTGCCAGTAGTACCTCAGAGTACGGTGCTGGCTACACCTTC
>-|TRBJ1-2|13|TRBV24-1|-
CATSEGRGVGYTF
TGTGCCACCAGTGAGGGACGAGGGGTTGGCTACACCTTC
>once|TRBJ1-1|12|TRBV30|-
CAGKGDYTEAFF
TGTGCCGGCAAGGGGGATTACACTGAAGCTTTCTTT
>-|TRBJ2-3|15|TRBV5-1|TRBD2
CASRTSAHSTDTQYF
TGCGCCAGCAGGACTAGCGCCCATAGCACAGATACGCAGTATTTT
>-|TRBJ1-5|13|TRBV19|-
CASSLYNNQPQHF
TGTGCCAGTAGTCTGTACAACAATCAGCCCCAGCATTTT
>-|TRBJ1-2|15|TRBV7-2|-
CASSLVNGPRQGYTF
TGTGCCAGCAGCTTAGTCAACGGGCCGCGGCAGGGCTACACCTTC
>-|TRBJ1-2|13|TRBV7-8|TRBD1
CASSTGQAYGYTF
TGTGCCAGCAGCACGGGACAGGCCTATGGCTACACCTTC
>-|TRBJ1-1|12|TRBV25-1|-
CASRPGEGEAFF
TGTGCCAGTAGGCCGGGTGAGGGTGAAGCTTTCTTT
>-|TRBJ1-1|14|TRBV6-5|-
CASSRTEENTEAFF
TGTGCCAGCAGTCGGACAGAAGAAAACACTGAAGCTTTCTTT
>-|TRBJ1-2|13|TRBV5-4|TRBD1
CASSRTGYNGYTF
TGTGCCAGCAGCAGGACAGGGTATAATGGCTACACCTTC
>-|TRBJ1-1|11|TRBV28|-
CASSLRGEAFF
TGTGCCAGCAGTTTAAGAGGGGAAGCTTTCTTT
>-|TRBJ1-6|15|TRBV30|-
CAWSRRESYNSPLHF
TGTGCCTGGAGTCGGCGGGAATCCTATAATTCACCCCTCCACTTT
>-|TRBJ2-7|13|TRBV5-1|-
CASSLDNSYEQYF
TGCGCCAGCAGCTTAGACAACTCCTACGAGCAGTACTTC
>-|TRBJ1-1|14|TRBV19|-
CASSTRSGSTEAFF
TGTGCCAGTAGTACCAGAAGTGGGTCCACTGAAGCTTTCTTT
>-|TRBJ2-3|15|TRBV7-2|TRBD2
CASSPRERGTDTQYF
TGTGCCAGCAGTCCTCGGGAGCGGGGGACAGATACGCAGTATTTT
>-|TRBJ2-5|16|TRBV19|-
CASSIGQGRFQETQYF
TGTGCCAGTAGTATCGGCCAAGGGCGATTCCAAGAGACCCAGTACTTC
>few|TRBJ1-1|14|TRBV5-1|-
CASSPTDYLAEAFF
TGCGCCAGCAGTCCGACAGACTACCTGGCTGAAGCTTTCTTT
>once|TRBJ2-1|15|TRBV7-8|TRBD2
CASSPWTSGANEQFF
TGTGCCAGCAGCCCTTGGACTAGCGGGGCAAATGAGCAGTTCTTC
>-|TRBJ2-1|15|TRBV5-1|TRBD2
CASSLASGGGREQFF
TGCGCCAGCAGCTTGGCCTCGGGCGGGGGACGCGAGCAGTTCTTC
>-|TRBJ1-1|13|TRBV7-9|-
CASSPPGGTEAFF
TGTGCCAGCAGCCCCCCGGGTGGGACTGAAGCTTTCTTT
>-|TRBJ2-3|16|TRBV9|-
CASSVAPLGPRDTQYF
TGTGCCAGCAGCGTAGCTCCCCTGGGACCTAGAGATACGCAGTATTTT
>-|TRBJ2-2|15|TRBV11-3|TRBD2
CASSLGLADTGELFF
TGTGCCAGCAGCTTAGGCCTAGCGGACACCGGGGAGCTGTTTTTT
>-|TRBJ2-2|14|TRBV6-5|-
CASSPTGSTGELFF
TGTGCCAGCAGTCCAACCGGGAGCACCGGGGAGCTGTTTTTT
>once|TRBJ1-5|15|TRBV24-1|TRBD1
CATSQGTGLNQPQHF
TGTGCCACCAGCCAAGGGACAGGGTTGAATCAGCCCCAGCATTTT
>-|TRBJ1-4|18|TRBV7-9|TRBD1
CASSLGWTGGAVAEKLFF
TGTGCCAGCAGCTTAGGGTGGACAGGGGGCGCGGTTGCTGAAAAACTGTTTTTT
>-|TRBJ2-2|14|TRBV6-2/TRBV6-3|TRBD1
CASSYGTGTGELFF
TGTGCCAGCAGTTACGGGACAGGTACCGGGGAGCTGTTTTTT
>-|TRBJ1-6|14|TRBV6-4|-
CASSDGVEGSPLHF
TGTGCCAGCAGTGACGGGGTCGAGGGCTCACCCCTCCACTTT
>-|TRBJ2-1|18|TRBV7-6|TRBD1
CASSLVLAGTQGANEQFF
TGTGCCAGCAGCTTAGTTCTCGCCGGGACTCAGGGGGCCAATGAGCAGTTCTTC
>-|TRBJ2-3|15|TRBV9|-
CASSVSYDDTDTQYF
TGTGCCAGCAGCGTGTCGTATGACGACACAGATACGCAGTATTTT